The 5 T cell receptor beta chains given below trace back to one sample, sequenced in a study of blood T cell repertoires in COVID-19 (dated by TCRdb to the early 2020s). Library method: the immunoSEQ multiplex PCR assay. The source is immuneACCESS, and TCRdb retained only in-frame sequences with V and J called. Part of the clones is not carried over; for the studies checked, unresolved V genes explain less than half of this, and the remainder is unexplained. The sample data list roughly 100,000 clones, and around 90% of these were observed just once. Under 6.5% of the sample comes from the top ten. Material: peripheral blood. The receptors shown here come from a woman aged 50 to 60 with COVID-19, enrolled during active disease.

The chain uses TRBV28 and TRBJ2-1, with 7 bases matching TRBD1. Germline V gives CDR1 MDHEN, CDR2 SYDVKM. The CDR3 extends over 12 amino acids. Losses at the gene ends were 1 base for V and 10 bases for J; bases not matched to a gene: 1. CDR3 region: CASSLLDREQFF. CDR3 nucleotide sequence: TGTGCCAGCAGTTTATTGGACAGGGAGCAGTTCTTC.

The J gene is TRBJ1-1, the V gene TRBV7-2; perhaps TRBD1 as D (5 bases). There are 14 residues in the CDR3. CDR1 SGHTA and CDR2 FQGNSA come from the germline V gene. V gave up 4 bases and J gave up 3 bases, with 12 bases separating them. The CDR3 bases are TGTGCCAGCAGCTGGTTTATAGGGGACACTGAAGCTTTCTTT. Protein: CASSWFIGDTEAFF. Using reference TRBV7-2 and TRBJ1-1 for the parts outside the CDR3, the full variable domain is GAGVSQSPSNKVTEKGKDVELRCDPISGHTALYWYRQSLGQGLEFLIYFQGNSAPDKSGLPSDRFSAERTGGSVSTLTIQRTQQEDSAVYLCASSWFIGDTEAFFGQGTRLTVV.

V gene TRBV11-2 combines with J gene TRBJ2-7; TRBD1 aligns across 9 bases. The CDR3 consists of 16 residues. With 5 bases clipped from V and 2 bases from J, the junction kept 10 bases outside the gene matches. Germline CDR1 and CDR2: SGHAT and FQNNGV. Here the CDR3 DNA reads TGTGCCAGCAGCCCCCGGCCGGGACAGGGAGCCTACGAGCAGTACTTC. Translating it yields CASSPRPGQGAYEQYF.

The chain carries TRBV6-1 and TRBJ2-7; 11 bases agree with TRBD2. In germline, CDR1 is MNHNS, CDR2 SASEGT. CDR3 length: 16 amino acids. V trimming: 3 bases; J trimming: 0 bases; junction bases outside the gene matches: 4. The CDR3 here is CASSDLAGGSSYEQYF. CDR3 coding DNA: TGTGCCAGCAGTGACCTAGCGGGGGGAAGCTCCTACGAGCAGTACTTC.

The CDR3 loop is CASSQNSLAGGQVTQYF. CDR3 bases: TGCGCCAGCAGCCAAAATAGTTTAGCGGGGGGGCAGGTGACCCAGTACTTC. The V call is TRBV4-1, the J call TRBJ2-5; 11 nucleotides match TRBD2. The CDR3 covers 17 residues. Trimming removed 2 bases from V and 7 bases from J; junction bases left unmatched: 12. Per the germline V gene, CDR1 is MGHRA and CDR2 is YSYEKL.